This entry describes one T cell receptor beta chain. These data originate in a study of blood T cell repertoires in COVID-19. Across the whole study: The origin of the acute and convalescent COVID-19 samples was the United States, Italy and Spain. Sources were T cells, B-cell-depleted T cells, or PBMCs; the material itself was cDNA or gDNA.

V lost 0 bases and J lost 4, with 8 bases in between. Germline V gene sequence: CDR1 SGHTA, CDR2 FQGNSA. The CDR3 is made up of 14 amino acids. Study processing details: From reference gene primer amplification, estimates of nucleated cell counts were derived. Only in-frame clones appear in the TCRdb table, and some are missing; sequencing was by immunoSEQ multiplex PCR. The DNA was the basis for D and trimming; V, J and clone size are from that table. This sample has approximately 190,000 clones, with about 88% found just once. The V and J genes are TRBV7-2 and TRBJ2-3; D may be TRBD2 (5 bases). This sequence was found in a woman between 40 and 55 years old who had recovered from COVID-19. The sequenced material came from peripheral blood. The CDR3 DNA sequence: TGTGCCAGCAGCTTAGCGGGAGTTGCAGATACGCAGTATTTT. Encoded protein: CASSLAGVADTQYF. The whole variable domain, filled in from reference TRBV7-2 and TRBJ2-3, reads GAGVSQSPSNKVTEKGKDVELRCDPISGHTALYWYRQSLGQGLEFLIYFQGNSAPDKSGLPSDRFSAERTGGSVSTLTIQRTQQEDSAVYLCASSLAGVADTQYFGPGTRLTVL.